The 5 T cell receptor beta chains reported below all come from one sample, sequenced in a study of blood T cell repertoires in COVID-19. Measured with immunoSEQ multiplex PCR; TCRdb has only the in-frame clones, and not every one. This sample has some 60,000 clones; 75% to 85% occur once, and the top ten carry around 9.6%. The sequencing sample was made of peripheral blood. These receptors all stem from a man aged 50 to 59 with COVID-19, enrolled during active disease.

This clone was found once. This chain uses TRBV6-2 or TRBV6-3 with TRBJ2-1; TRBD2 aligns across 12 bases. The V segment lost 6 bases and the J segment 9 bases; nucleotides outside the gene matches: 12. CDR3 length: 16 residues. CDR1 MNHEY and CDR2 SVGEGT come from the germline V gene. CDR3 bases: TGTGCCAGCAGCCCCACCAGGAGACTAGCGGGAGTTGAGCAGTTCTTC. This gives the protein CASSPTRRLAGVEQFF.

This chain uses TRBV7-8 with TRBJ1-5; D is undetermined. The CDR3 is 14 residues long. The germline V gene has CDR1 SGHVS and CDR2 FQNEAQ. The germline V and J ends were trimmed by 4 bases and 2 bases, with 9 bases remaining between them. CDR3 sequence: CASSSSVRNQPQHF. CDR3 in DNA: TGTGCCAGCAGCTCTTCAGTACGCAATCAGCCCCAGCATTTT.

As concerns this clone: A read error may produce the germline difference seen at one junction end. V gene TRBV29-1 combines with J gene TRBJ1-2; TRBD1 aligns across 7 bases. This CDR3 comprises 10 residues. Germline assignment: CDR1 SQVTM and CDR2 ANQGSEA. The CDR3 loop is CSASEGADLF. The CDR3 coding sequence is TGCAGCGCCTCGGAGGGGGCCGATCTCTTC.

The chain is built from TRBV28 and TRBJ2-3; the D gene is possibly TRBD1 (6 bases). The CDR3 totals 13 residues. Germline V lookup: CDR1 MDHEN, CDR2 SYDVKM. The V gene lost 6 bases and the J gene lost 4 bases, with 11 bases spanning the gap. In DNA, the CDR3 is TGTGCCAGCAGGTCTCAGGGGCCAGATACGCAGTATTTT. The encoded protein is CASRSQGPDTQYF.

The gene calls are TRBV4-1 and TRBJ1-5, with D unclear. Germline CDR1 MGHRA, CDR2 YSYEKL. V was cut by 1 base and J by 7 bases, with 8 bases left in between. This CDR3 has 13 residues. For the CDR3, the DNA is TGCGCCAGCAGCCAAGGGGCTGGACAGCCCCAGCATTTT. The encoded protein is CASSQGAGQPQHF.